Following are 27 T cell receptor beta chains from one sample sequenced in a study of blood T cells in healthy people across ages. Combining a sample-barcoded 5' primer with a J-beta primer mix, a second PCR ran for roughly 7 to 12 cycles. TCRdb re-derived calls from the 5' RACE reads in MiXCR, one entry per CDR3 protein. Altogether 780,000 or so distinct CDR3 sequences are present, roughly 50% being singletons, with the ten largest covering 20% to 30%. Sequenced material: blood. The receptors derive from a man aged 35 to 55 in good health.

The V gene is TRBV3-1, the J gene TRBJ1-1, with unresolved D. Germline CDR1 is LGHDT and CDR2 is YNNKEL (reference sequence). The ends were cut back, 5 bases at V and 0 bases at J, with 7 bases in the middle. The CDR3 totals 13 residues. For the CDR3, the DNA is TGTGCCAGCAGCAACAACATGAACACTGAAGCTTTCTTT. Amino acids: CASSNNMNTEAFF.

The table lists this clonotype with a few counts. The genes are TRBV12-3 or TRBV12-4 and TRBJ2-4; D gene unclear. This CDR3 is 13 amino acids long. Trimming took 3 bases from V and 4 from J, leaving 7 bases between them. The CDR3 DNA reads TGTGCCAGCAGTTTGGGCTTGAAAAACATTCAGTACTTC. Translation: CASSLGLKNIQYF.

The chain uses TRBV18 and TRBJ2-1; weak D call: TRBD1 (5 bases). The CDR3 sequence is 17 residues long. V lost 1 base, J lost 11 bases, and 24 bases lay in between. The germline CDR1 and CDR2 sequences are KGHSH and LQKENI. For the CDR3, the DNA is TGTGCCAGCTCACCACTTGGAAGGGAAGGGGCGTTCGTCAAGCAGTTCTTC. Amino acid sequence: CASSPLGREGAFVKQFF.

The sample holds a few counts of this clonotype. The chain recombines TRBV9 with TRBJ2-1, with TRBD2 matching 7 bases. The junction had 10 bases not matched to a gene; V was cut back by 0 bases and J by 7 bases. The CDR3 runs 16 residues. The germline V gene has CDR1 SGDLS and CDR2 YYNGEE. CDR3 DNA sequence: TGTGCCAGCAGCGTAGGTCTGGGGACTATCGATAATGAGCAGTTCTTC. This sequence encodes CASSVGLGTIDNEQFF. Based on the CDR3 plus reference TRBV9 and TRBJ2-1, the full variable domain is DSGVTQTPKHLITATGQRVTLRCSPRSGDLSVYWYQQSLDQGLQFLIQYYNGEERAKGNILERFSAQQFPDLHSELNLSSLELGDSALYFCASSVGLGTIDNEQFFGPGTRLTVL.

The V call is TRBV7-9, the J call TRBJ2-6; D gene unclear. Germline V gene lookup returns CDR1 SEHNR and CDR2 FQNEAQ (reference sequence). The CDR3 consists of 15 residues. V was pared by 1 base and J by 2 bases, with 6 bases between. CDR3 coding DNA: TGTGCCAGCAGCTTAGTTAGTGCTGGGGCCAACGTCCTGACTTTC. It translates to CASSLVSAGANVLTF.

This clonotype has a count of ten or more. The rearrangement uses TRBV6-2 or TRBV6-3 and TRBJ1-5, with TRBD1 matching 11 bases. Unmatched junction bases numbered 10, after V lost 3 bases and J lost 0 bases. This CDR3 has 19 residues. The germline CDR1 and CDR2 sequences are MNHEY and SVGEGT. CDR3 amino acids: CASSYSPGQGVGSNQPQHF. The DNA of the CDR3 is TGTGCCAGCAGTTATTCGCCGGGACAGGGGGTCGGTAGCAATCAGCCCCAGCATTTT.

This chain joins TRBV28 and TRBJ1-5; D remains ambiguous. CDR1 is MDHEN and CDR2 is SYDVKM in the germline V gene. With 10 bases removed from V and 3 bases from J, the gap between germline ends came to 13 bases. This CDR3 has 13 residues. CDR3 amino acids: CATNRGINQPQHF. CDR3 nucleotides: TGTGCCACCAATCGAGGGATCAATCAGCCCCAGCATTTT.

The sample holds one count of this clonotype. The chain recombines TRBV5-8 with TRBJ2-5; the D gene is possibly TRBD1 (5 bases). The CDR3 length is 13 residues. Germline V gene sequence: CDR1 SGHTS, CDR2 YDEGEE. With 3 bases removed from V and 7 bases from J, the gap between germline ends came to 13 bases. CDR3 nucleotide sequence: TGTGCCAGCAGCTGGGGCCTCTTGGGGACCCAGTACTTC. It encodes CASSWGLLGTQYF.

The chain couples TRBV29-1 to TRBJ2-1; 7 bases are a match to TRBD1. CDR3 length equals 13 residues. Germline values: CDR1 SQVTM, CDR2 ANQGSEA. Losses at the gene ends were 2 bases for V and 4 bases for J; bases not matched to a gene: 2. CDR3 sequence reads: CSVESGQYNEQFF. The CDR3 DNA sequence: TGCAGCGTTGAATCGGGACAGTACAATGAGCAGTTCTTC.

This clonotype has just one count. One end of the junction varies from germline; a read error may be responsible. The V and J genes are TRBV29-1 and TRBJ2-4, with 9 bases fitting TRBD1. Germline CDR1 and CDR2: SQVTM and ANQGSEA. The CDR3 covers 19 residues. CDR3: CSLEDRGQGAPQAKNIQYF. DNA for the CDR3: TGCAGCCTTGAAGATCGGGGACAGGGAGCCCCTCAGGCCAAAAACATTCAGTACTTC. Using reference TRBV29-1 and TRBJ2-4 for the parts outside the CDR3, the full variable domain is SAVISQKPSRDICQRGTSLTIQCQVDSQVTMMFWYRQQPGQSLTLIATANQGSEATYESGFVIDKFPISRPNLTFSTLTVSNMSPEDSSIYLCSLEDRGQGAPQAKNIQYFGAGTRLSVL.

This clonotype was seen once. V usage is TRBV15 and J usage is TRBJ1-2; unclear D gene. The V gene lost 3 bases and the J gene lost 4 bases, with 9 bases spanning the gap. In germline, CDR1 is LNHNV, CDR2 YYDKDF (reference sequence). The CDR3 totals 13 residues. CDR3 nucleotide sequence: TGTGCCACCAGCAGGGGCACGTCCTATGGCTACACCTTC. This encodes CATSRGTSYGYTF.

The V call is TRBV20-1, the J call TRBJ1-5, with D hard to call. The CDR3 totals 14 residues. Germline CDR1 is DFQATT and CDR2 is SNEGSKA (reference sequence). Deletions cut 3 bases from V and 3 bases from J, with 12 bases between. CDR3 in DNA: TGCAGTGCTAGTAGTCGTCTGCTCAATCAGCCCCAGCATTTT. This encodes CSASSRLLNQPQHF.

J is TRBJ2-3 and V is TRBV4-2, with 9 bases aligning to TRBD2. Germline assignment: CDR1 LGHNA and CDR2 YNFKEQ. The CDR3 is 17 residues long. V lost 1 base, J lost 4 bases, and 9 bases stayed unmatched. Here the CDR3 DNA reads TGTGCCAGCAGCCAAGTTATTAGCGGGAGACCGGCAGATACGCAGTATTTT. Residues: CASSQVISGRPADTQYF.

This clonotype was recorded a few times. The chain uses TRBV20-1 and TRBJ2-7; unclear D gene. Trimming removed 0 bases from V and 3 bases from J, with 18 bases in between. Germline V gene data show CDR1 as DFQATT and CDR2 as SNEGSKA (reference sequence). This CDR3 is built from 16 residues. The CDR3 region is CSARDLDATSSYEQYF. CDR3 bases: TGCAGTGCTAGAGATCTGGACGCCACAAGTAGCTACGAGCAGTACTTC.

The chain's CDR3 is CASSRVGAPIHEQYF. In DNA form, the CDR3 reads TGTGCCAGCAGCCGAGTCGGGGCGCCGATCCACGAGCAGTACTTC. The J gene is TRBJ2-7, the V gene TRBV9; perhaps D is TRBD1 or TRBD2 (5 bases each). This CDR3 region has 15 residues. Germline CDR1 is SGDLS and CDR2 is YYNGEE. Trimming cost V 4 bases and J 5 bases, with 19 bases left between them.

The chain couples TRBV20-1 to TRBJ2-7; 8 bases line up with TRBD1. From germline, CDR1 is DFQATT and CDR2 SNEGSKA (reference sequence). V was clipped by 3 bases and J by 2 bases; unmatched bases: 3. This CDR3 is built from 13 residues. This CDR3 reads CSARDRVPYEQYF. The CDR3 DNA reads TGCAGTGCTAGGGACAGGGTACCCTACGAGCAGTACTTC.

This sequence joins TRBV7-9 and TRBJ1-2, with 12 nucleotides matching TRBD1. Germline CDR1 SEHNR, CDR2 FQNEAQ (reference sequence). V shed 0 bases, J shed 13 bases, and the junction held 6 bases outside the gene matches. The CDR3 is 14 amino acids. CDR3: CASSLAPGQGACTF. CDR3 DNA sequence: TGTGCCAGCAGCTTAGCCCCGGGACAGGGGGCATGCACCTTC.

V gene TRBV6-5 combines with J gene TRBJ2-1; 10 bases align to TRBD1. After removal of 0 bases from V and 5 bases from J, the junction contained 4 bases not matched to a gene. Germline V lookup: CDR1 MNHEY, CDR2 SVGAGI. The CDR3 runs to 16 residues. This CDR3 is CASSYSPGQGNNEQFF. DNA for the CDR3: TGTGCCAGCAGTTACTCACCGGGACAGGGGAACAATGAGCAGTTCTTC.

The CDR3 region is CSARDLGGGISGELFF. DNA for the CDR3: TGCAGTGCTAGAGATCTAGGGGGAGGGATTTCCGGGGAGCTGTTTTTT. The J gene is TRBJ2-2, the V gene TRBV20-1; a weak D match, TRBD2 (7 bases). CDR1 is DFQATT and CDR2 is SNEGSKA in the germline V gene (reference sequence). Trimming removed 0 bases at V and 6 bases at J, with 17 bases between. The CDR3 is 16 amino acids.

The chain carries TRBV5-1 and TRBJ1-2, with 12 bases aligning to TRBD1. CDR3 length: 15 residues. Germline-derived CDR1 and CDR2 are SGHRS and YFSETQ. J lost 6 bases, V lost 4 bases, and 7 bases had no gene match. Here the CDR3 DNA reads TGCGCCAGCAGCGGGGGACAGGGGGCGCGGGATGGCTACACCTTC. Residues: CASSGGQGARDGYTF.

This clonotype turned up a few times. The V gene is TRBV14, the J gene TRBJ2-7; no reliable D call. CDR3 length: 14 amino acids. CDR1 and CDR2 from the germline V gene are SGHDN and FVKESK. Trimming left V 2 bases short and J 1 base short, with 9 bases between. The CDR3, as DNA: TGTGCCAGCAGCCAATCGTCAGGATCCTACGAGCAGTACTTC. Encoded protein: CASSQSSGSYEQYF.

The CDR3 DNA follows: TGTGCCAGCAGTTTACAGGGGTTTTTAGAGACCCAGTACTTC. It translates to CASSLQGFLETQYF. The chain uses TRBV27 and TRBJ2-5, with D perhaps TRBD1 (6 bases). Trimming stripped 2 bases from V and 4 bases from J, with 11 bases between. Germline-derived CDR1 and CDR2 are MNHEY and SMNVEV (reference sequence). The CDR3 runs to 14 residues.

V is TRBV6-2 or TRBV6-3 and J is TRBJ1-1, with D perhaps TRBD1 (6 bases). Germline V gene data show CDR1 as MNHEY and CDR2 as SVGEGT. The V and J ends lost 2 bases and 8 bases respectively, with 18 bases between them. The CDR3 has 15 residues. In DNA, the CDR3 is TGTGCCAGCAGTTACACAGGGATGTCGGGCACCGAAGCTTTCTTT. Amino acids: CASSYTGMSGTEAFF.

The chain combines TRBV6-4 with TRBJ2-3; the match to TRBD1 covers 9 bases. Trimming removed 4 bases from V and 5 bases from J; junction bases left unmatched: 4. Germline assignment: CDR1 MRHNA and CDR2 SNTAGT. The CDR3 runs 14 residues. CDR3 protein: CASSGGQGKDTQYF. The CDR3 DNA sequence: TGTGCCAGCAGTGGGGGACAGGGAAAAGATACGCAGTATTTT.

The chain combines TRBV5-5 with TRBJ2-7; 13 bases are shared with TRBD2. The CDR3 covers 17 residues. The V gene's germline CDR1 is SGHKS and CDR2 YYEKEE (reference sequence). V shed 4 bases, J shed 5 bases, and the junction held 12 bases outside the gene matches. CDR3 sequence reads: CASSAGLAGLSHDEQYF. The CDR3 region has the DNA TGTGCCAGCAGCGCGGGACTAGCGGGACTCTCACACGACGAGCAGTACTTC. Filled out from reference TRBV5-5 and TRBJ2-7, the complete variable domain reads DAGVTQSPTHLIKTRGQQVTLRCSPISGHKSVSWYQQVLGQGPQFIFQYYEKEERGRGNFPDRFSARQFPNYSSELNVNALLLGDSALYLCASSAGLAGLSHDEQYFGPGTRLTVT.

The chain employs TRBV28 and TRBJ1-1; D is unclear. The CDR3 is 16 residues long. Trimming cost V 6 bases and J 0 bases, with 17 bases left between them. CDR1 MDHEN and CDR2 SYDVKM come from the germline V gene. CDR3 amino acids: CASRTRVLVLNTEAFF. CDR3 DNA sequence: TGTGCCAGCAGGACTAGGGTTTTAGTGTTGAACACTGAAGCTTTCTTT.

This rearrangement joins TRBV6-1 to TRBJ2-4, with 8 nucleotides matching TRBD1. The end of the DNA aligns better with TRBJ2-7, so the J call may be wrong. CDR3 length equals 14 residues. Germline assignment: CDR1 MNHNS and CDR2 SASEGT. The CDR3 DNA follows: TGTGCCAGCAGGTTGGACAGGGTATTGAGCGAGCAGTACTTC. Translation: CASRLDRVLSEQYF.